This T cell receptor (beta chain) is drawn from a study of cytomegalovirus exposure and HLA in healthy donors. About the research overall: According to later analysis, the same platform produced the approximately 120 validation and over 600 first-cohort repertoires. Study results and caveats: The study put 150 to 200 TCR beta chains on its list as cytomegalovirus-associated.

Regarding this clone: Its antigen is not identified.

Only in-frame clones appear in the TCRdb table, and some are missing; sequencing was by immunoSEQ multiplex PCR. This repertoire shows roughly 130,000 clones, 86% found once; its top ten account for less than 3%. The clonotype comes from a man between 18 and 29 years old in good health and CMV-seronegative. Specimen: PBMCs.

This CDR3 reads CASSFTREQYF. DNA of the CDR3: TGTGCCAGCAGCTTCACGCGGGAGCAGTACTTC. The chain employs TRBV5-6 and TRBJ2-7, with D uncertain. V was pared by 2 bases and J by 7 bases, with 7 bases between. Germline loops: CDR1 SGHDT, CDR2 YYEEEE. The CDR3 has 11 residues.